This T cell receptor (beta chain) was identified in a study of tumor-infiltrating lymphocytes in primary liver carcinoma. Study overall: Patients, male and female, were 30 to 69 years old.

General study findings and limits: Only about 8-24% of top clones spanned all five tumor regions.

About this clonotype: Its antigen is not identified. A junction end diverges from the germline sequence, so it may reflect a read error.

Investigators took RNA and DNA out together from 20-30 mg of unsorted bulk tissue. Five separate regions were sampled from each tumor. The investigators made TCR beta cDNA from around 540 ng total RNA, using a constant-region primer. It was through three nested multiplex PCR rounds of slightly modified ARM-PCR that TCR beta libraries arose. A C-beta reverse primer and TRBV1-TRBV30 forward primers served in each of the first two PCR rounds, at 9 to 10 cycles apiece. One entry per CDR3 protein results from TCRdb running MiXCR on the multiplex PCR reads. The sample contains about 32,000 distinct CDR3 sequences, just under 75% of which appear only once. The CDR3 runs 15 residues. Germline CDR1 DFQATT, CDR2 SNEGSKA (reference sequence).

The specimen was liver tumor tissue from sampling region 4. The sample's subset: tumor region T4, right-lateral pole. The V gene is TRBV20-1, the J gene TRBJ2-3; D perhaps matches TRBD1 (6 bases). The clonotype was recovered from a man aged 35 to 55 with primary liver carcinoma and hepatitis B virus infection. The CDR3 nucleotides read TGCAGTGCTAGTGCTTCTGGGGGTCGGACAGAAACGCAGTATTTT. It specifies CSASASGGRTETQYF.